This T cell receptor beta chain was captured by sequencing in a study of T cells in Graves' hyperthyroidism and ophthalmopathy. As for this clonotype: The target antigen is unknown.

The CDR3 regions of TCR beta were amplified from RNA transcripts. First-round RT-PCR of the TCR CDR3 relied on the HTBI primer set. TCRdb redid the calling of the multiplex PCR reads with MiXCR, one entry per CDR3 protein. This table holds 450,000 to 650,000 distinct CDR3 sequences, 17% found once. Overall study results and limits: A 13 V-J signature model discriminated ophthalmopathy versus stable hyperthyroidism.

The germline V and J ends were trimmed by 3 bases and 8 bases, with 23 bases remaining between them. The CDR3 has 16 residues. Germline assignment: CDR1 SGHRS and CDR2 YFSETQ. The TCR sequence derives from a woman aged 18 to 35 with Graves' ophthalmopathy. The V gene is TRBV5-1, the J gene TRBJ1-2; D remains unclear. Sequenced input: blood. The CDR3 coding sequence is TGCGCCAGCAGCTCGTTAACACAAGGGTGGGTTAACGGCTACACCTTC. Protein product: CASSSLTQGWVNGYTF.